These 26 T cell receptor beta chains were sequenced from one sample in a study of regulatory dendritic cells for organ transplantation. Here immunoSEQ multiplex PCR was the method, and the copy in TCRdb shows in-frame clones only, minus some. The sample lists about 20,000 clones; 80% to 90% were seen once. Sorted T cells were CFSE-labeled and cultured five to six days with allogeneic regulatory or mature dendritic cells at 1:10. Which antigens these TCRs recognize remains unknown. Sequencing was carried out using naive CD4+ T cells from blood cultured with regulatory dendritic cells. Subset in this sample: CD45RA+ naive T cells. Receptor source: a human donor in good health.

The gene calls are TRBV6-5 and TRBJ1-5; D is unclear. Germline CDR1 and CDR2: MNHEY and SVGAGI. This CDR3 has 13 residues. Trimming stripped 5 bases from V and 7 bases from J, with 12 bases between. DNA for the CDR3: TGTGCCAGCAGTGGGCTCGAGAGACAGCCCCAGCATTTT. Protein: CASSGLERQPQHF.

The chain joins TRBV10-3 to TRBJ1-2, with D perhaps TRBD1 (5 bases). In germline, CDR1 is ENHRY, CDR2 SYGVKD. The CDR3 consists of 14 residues. The ends were cut back, 4 bases at V and 7 bases at J, with 16 bases in the middle. This CDR3 reads CAISAEGHGSGYTF. The CDR3, as DNA: TGTGCCATCAGTGCTGAGGGGCACGGTAGTGGCTACACCTTC.

The CDR3 DNA sequence: TGTGCCAGCTCACCGGACAGGAGCAAAAACATTCAGTACTTC. Translating it yields CASSPDRSKNIQYF. The V call is TRBV18, the J call TRBJ2-4; 7 bases are a match to TRBD1. The germline CDR1 and CDR2 sequences are KGHSH and LQKENI. The CDR3 loop spans 14 amino acids. With 3 bases clipped from V and 3 bases from J, the junction kept 2 bases outside the gene matches.

The V call is TRBV6-1, the J call TRBJ2-7; TRBD2 might be the D (6 bases). This CDR3 comprises 15 residues. The germline gives CDR1 MNHNS, CDR2 SASEGT. V was clipped by 3 bases and J by 1 base, with 13 bases between them. The CDR3 here is CASSENRRGSYEQYF. The CDR3, as DNA: TGTGCCAGCAGTGAGAACAGGAGGGGATCCTACGAGCAGTACTTC.

The chain carries TRBV7-9 and TRBJ2-1; D is perhaps TRBD1 or TRBD2 (5 bases each). This CDR3 spans 17 amino acids. Germline CDR1 is SEHNR and CDR2 is FQNEAQ (reference sequence). Between the trimmed V and J ends, which lost 5 bases and 8 bases, there was a span of 25 bases. The CDR3 region has the DNA TGTGCCAGCAGCCCCTCCAGGGAGCTTATGGGCGTGTATGAGCAGTTCTTC. Protein: CASSPSRELMGVYEQFF.

The V and J genes are TRBV4-2 and TRBJ2-1; TRBD2 matches 8 bases. This CDR3 comprises 17 residues. Germline V gives CDR1 LGHNA, CDR2 YNFKEQ. The J segment lost 2 bases and the V segment lost 4 bases, leaving 10 bases of the junction unmatched. The CDR3 DNA reads TGTGCCAGCAGCCGAGTTCAGGGACTAGGACCCTACAATGAGCAGTTCTTC. This encodes CASSRVQGLGPYNEQFF.

This chain joins TRBV19 and TRBJ1-2; 11 bases line up with TRBD1. Germline trimming cut 7 bases from V and 6 bases from J; bases unmatched to any gene: 16. From germline, CDR1 is LNHDA and CDR2 SQIVND (reference sequence). The CDR3 runs 17 residues. The CDR3 nucleotides read TGTGCCAGTACGGACAGGGGGCTCTGGTCTAGCAGGCATGGCTACACCTTC. Translated, it gives CASTDRGLWSSRHGYTF.

V gene TRBV7-3 combines with J gene TRBJ2-1; TRBD2 is a possible D gene (5 bases). The ends were cut back, 2 bases at V and 4 bases at J, with 6 bases in the middle. CDR1 and CDR2 from the germline V gene are SGHTA and FQGTGA. The CDR3 length is 13 residues. CDR3 sequence reads: CASSLRGYNEQFF. DNA of the CDR3: TGTGCCAGCAGCTTACGGGGTTACAATGAGCAGTTCTTC.

The chain couples TRBV21-1 to TRBJ1-2; the tabulated D call, TRBD1, remains unverified against the DNA. TRBV21-1 is labeled a pseudogene. CDR3 length: 14 residues. CDR3 residues: CASSNEGAWNGYTF. The DNA for the CDR3 is TGTGCCAGCAGCAATGAGGGGGCATGGAATGGCTACACCTTC.

CDR3 nucleotides: TGTGCCAGCAGCTTGATCCGGGCGAACACTGAAGCTTTCTTT. This gives the protein CASSLIRANTEAFF. This chain connects TRBV5-4 to TRBJ1-1, with D unresolved. Germline CDR1 reads SGHNT; CDR2 reads YYREEE (reference sequence). The CDR3 is 14 residues long. The V gene lost 1 base and the J gene lost 1 base, with 8 bases spanning the gap.

The CDR3 is CASSAQQGVYAFF. Written as DNA, the CDR3 is TGTGCCAGTAGTGCACAACAGGGCGTGTACGCTTTCTTT. The V gene is TRBV19, the J gene TRBJ1-1, with D perhaps matching TRBD1 (6 bases). V lost 5 bases to trimming and J lost 11 bases, with 18 bases between them. The CDR3 loop spans 13 amino acids. Germline CDR1 reads LNHDA; CDR2 reads SQIVND (reference sequence).

This sequence joins TRBV4-1 and TRBJ2-7; 9 positions match TRBD2. The germline CDR1 and CDR2 sequences are MGHRA and YSYEKL. The J segment lost 4 bases and the V segment lost 1 base, leaving 8 bases of the junction unmatched. This CDR3 contains 16 residues. CDR3 amino acids: CASSQGASSGTYEQYF. The CDR3 DNA is TGCGCCAGCAGCCAAGGGGCGTCTAGCGGGACATACGAGCAGTACTTC.

The rearrangement links TRBV30 to TRBJ1-2, with D hard to call. The CDR3 consists of 15 residues. The germline V gene encodes CDR1 GTSNPN and CDR2 SVGIG (reference sequence). Trimming removed 2 bases at V and 4 bases at J, with 17 bases between. CDR3 sequence: CAWSNIGMGFYGYTF. In nucleotides, the CDR3 is TGTGCCTGGAGTAATATAGGAATGGGGTTCTATGGCTACACCTTC.

The chain links TRBV2 to TRBJ2-3; 8 positions agree with TRBD2. Germline lookup yields CDR1 SNHLY and CDR2 FYNNEI. With 5 bases clipped from V and 8 bases from J, the junction kept 6 bases outside the gene matches. The CDR3 runs to 13 residues. The CDR3 here is CASSIQREITQYF. Written as DNA, the CDR3 is TGTGCCAGCAGTATCCAGCGGGAGATTACGCAGTATTTT. Supplemented by reference TRBV2 and TRBJ2-3, the full variable domain reads EPEVTQTPSHQVTQMGQEVILRCVPISNHLYFYWYRQILGQKVEFLVSFYNNEISEKSEIFDDQFSVERPDGSNFTLKIRSTKLEDSAMYFCASSIQREITQYFGPGTRLTVL.

The V and J genes are TRBV23-1 and TRBJ1-2, with 10 bases identical to TRBD1. TRBV23-1 is classed as an ORF, of uncertain function. Trimming cost V 3 bases and J 2 bases; bases outside gene matches: 30. The CDR3 length is 24 residues. The CDR3 nucleotides read TGCGCCAGCAGTCACTCCCCTCAAGGGAGGGACAGGGGTCCACCTCGTGAGGGCAACTATGGCTACACCTTC. Translated: CASSHSPQGRDRGPPREGNYGYTF.

The rearrangement uses TRBV11-3 and TRBJ1-2, with D perhaps TRBD1 (5 bases). The germline V gene has CDR1 SGHNT and CDR2 YENEEA. The CDR3 contains 14 residues. Deletions cut 5 bases from V and 6 bases from J, with 16 bases between. This CDR3 is CASSRGGGDDGYTF. CDR3 in DNA: TGTGCCAGCAGCCGCGGGGGAGGAGATGATGGCTACACCTTC.

The gene calls are TRBV7-2 and TRBJ2-6; D possibly corresponds to TRBD1 (6 bases). Germline V CDR1 and CDR2: SGHTA, FQGNSA. This CDR3 is built from 15 residues. V lost 4 bases and J lost 9, with 16 bases in between. CDR3 coding DNA: TGTGCCAGCAGCTCAGGGTCCAGGGGCGGCAACGTCCTGACTTTC. It codes for CASSSGSRGGNVLTF.

CDR3 in DNA: TGTGCCAGCCGCGAGAGGGGACAGCCGGTTAGCAATCAGCCCCAGCATTTT. Its translation: CASRERGQPVSNQPQHF. The rearrangement uses TRBV27 and TRBJ1-5; 7 bases match TRBD1. The V gene end was trimmed by 8 bases and the J gene end by 0 bases; junction bases not matched to a gene: 13. Germline V lookup: CDR1 MNHEY, CDR2 SMNVEV (reference sequence). The CDR3 is 17 amino acids.

The chain uses TRBV21-1 and TRBJ1-5. TRBV21-1 is a pseudogene locus. CDR3 length equals 15 residues. CDR3 region: CASSKELEVRKPQHF. The CDR3 DNA sequence: TGTGCCAGCAGCAAAGAGCTTGAGGTCAGGAAGCCCCAGCATTTT.

The gene calls are TRBV29-1 and TRBJ1-1; TRBD1 might be the D (6 bases). The CDR3 is 11 amino acids. V was cut by 2 bases and J by 9 bases, with 10 bases left in between. Germline CDR1 and CDR2: SQVTM and ANQGSEA. CDR3 sequence (DNA): TGCAGCGTTGAAAACAGGGTGAAAGCTTTCTTT. Residues: CSVENRVKAFF.

V gene TRBV30 combines with J gene TRBJ1-1, with D possibly being TRBD1 (6 bases). Germline-derived CDR1 and CDR2 are GTSNPN and SVGIG (reference sequence). CDR3 length equals 13 residues. V was shortened by 1 base and J by 4 bases, with 10 bases between the two germline ends. The DNA for the CDR3 is TGTGCCTGGAGTGGAGGGGGGGCCACTGAAGCTTTCTTT. Residues: CAWSGGGATEAFF.

The chain uses TRBV28 and TRBJ1-5; a possible D gene is TRBD1 (5 bases). CDR3 length: 11 residues. Trimming stripped 4 bases from V and 11 bases from J, with 9 bases between. CDR1 MDHEN and CDR2 SYDVKM come from the germline V gene. Here the CDR3 DNA reads TGTGCCAGCAGTTCCGGGGGAACCCAGCATTTT. Translation gives CASSSGGTQHF.

This clone was observed once. Written as DNA, the CDR3 is TGTGCCAGCAGTTTCGGCTTAACGGGCGAAGTGTCGGGGAACACTGAAGCTTTCTTT. This gives the protein CASSFGLTGEVSGNTEAFF. The chain combines TRBV28 with TRBJ1-1, with D unclear. The germline V and J ends were trimmed by 3 bases and 1 base, with 24 bases remaining between them. Looked up from germline, CDR1 is MDHEN and CDR2 is SYDVKM. This CDR3 is 19 amino acids long.

Here the CDR3 reads CASSLATGQETQYF. The CDR3 region has the DNA TGTGCCAGCAGCTTAGCGACAGGGCAAGAGACCCAGTACTTC. The V and J genes are TRBV7-2 and TRBJ2-5; 7 bases match TRBD1. The junction had 0 bases not matched to a gene; V was cut back by 0 bases and J by 2 bases. Germline-derived CDR1 and CDR2 are SGHTA and FQGNSA. The CDR3 covers 14 residues.

The chain uses TRBV7-2 and TRBJ1-2; 9 positions match TRBD1. The V gene's germline CDR1 is SGHTA and CDR2 FQGNSA. The CDR3 has 14 residues. The V segment lost 3 bases and the J segment 4 bases; nucleotides outside the gene matches: 3. The CDR3 here is CASSFDRGGYGYTF. DNA for the CDR3: TGTGCCAGCAGCTTCGACAGGGGGGGCTATGGCTACACCTTC.

J is TRBJ2-3 and V is TRBV7-2; D is perhaps TRBD2 (6 bases). V shed 5 bases and J shed 3 bases, with 9 bases lying between them. CDR1 and CDR2 from the germline V gene are SGHTA and FQGNSA. The CDR3 loop spans 13 amino acids. CDR3 in DNA: TGTGCCAGCAGCAGCGCGGGGACAGATACGCAGTATTTT. The encoded protein is CASSSAGTDTQYF.